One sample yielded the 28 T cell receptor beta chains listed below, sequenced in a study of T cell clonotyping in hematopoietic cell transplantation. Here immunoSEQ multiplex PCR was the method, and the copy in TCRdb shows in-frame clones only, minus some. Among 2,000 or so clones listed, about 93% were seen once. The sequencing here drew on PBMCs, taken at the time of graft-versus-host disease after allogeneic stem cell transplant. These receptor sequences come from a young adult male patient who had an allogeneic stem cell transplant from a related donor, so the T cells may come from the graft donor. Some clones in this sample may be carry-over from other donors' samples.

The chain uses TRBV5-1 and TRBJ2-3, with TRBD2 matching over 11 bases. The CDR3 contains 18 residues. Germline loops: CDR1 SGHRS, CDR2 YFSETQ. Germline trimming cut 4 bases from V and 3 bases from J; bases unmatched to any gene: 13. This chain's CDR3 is CASSLSPLAGGMTDTQYF. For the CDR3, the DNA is TGCGCCAGCAGCCTTTCCCCTTTAGCGGGGGGGATGACAGATACGCAGTATTTT.

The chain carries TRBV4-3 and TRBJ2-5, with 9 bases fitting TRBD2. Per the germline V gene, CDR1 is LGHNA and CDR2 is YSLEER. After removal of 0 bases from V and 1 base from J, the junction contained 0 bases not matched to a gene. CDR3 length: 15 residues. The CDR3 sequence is CASSQERGGQETQYF. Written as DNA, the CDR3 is TGCGCCAGCAGCCAAGAGCGGGGGGGCCAAGAGACCCAGTACTTC.

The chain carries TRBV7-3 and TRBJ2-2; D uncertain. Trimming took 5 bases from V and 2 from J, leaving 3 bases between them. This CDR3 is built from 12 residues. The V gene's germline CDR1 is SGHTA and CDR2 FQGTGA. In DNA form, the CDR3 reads TGTGCCAGCAGCCCCAACACCGGGGAGCTGTTTTTT. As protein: CASSPNTGELFF.

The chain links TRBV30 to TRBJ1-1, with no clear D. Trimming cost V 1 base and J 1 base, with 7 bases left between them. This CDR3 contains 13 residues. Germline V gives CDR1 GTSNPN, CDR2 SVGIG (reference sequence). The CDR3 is CAWSEMKNTEAFF. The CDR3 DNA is TGTGCCTGGAGTGAGATGAAGAACACTGAAGCTTTCTTT.

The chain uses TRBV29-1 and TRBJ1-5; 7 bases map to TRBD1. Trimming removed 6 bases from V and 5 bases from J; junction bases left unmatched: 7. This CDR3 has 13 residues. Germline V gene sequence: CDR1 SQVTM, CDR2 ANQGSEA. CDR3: CSVATGWDQPQHF. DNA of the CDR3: TGCAGCGTGGCGACAGGGTGGGATCAGCCCCAGCATTTT.

The CDR3 sequence is CASSYTGGPSTDTQYF. CDR3 coding DNA: TGCGCCAGCAGCTATACGGGGGGCCCAAGCACAGATACGCAGTATTTT. The V gene is TRBV5-1, the J gene TRBJ2-3; tentatively, D is TRBD2 (7 bases). Germline CDR1 is SGHRS and CDR2 is YFSETQ. The V end lost 3 bases, the J end lost 0 bases, and 14 bases lay between the germline ends. CDR3 length: 16 residues.

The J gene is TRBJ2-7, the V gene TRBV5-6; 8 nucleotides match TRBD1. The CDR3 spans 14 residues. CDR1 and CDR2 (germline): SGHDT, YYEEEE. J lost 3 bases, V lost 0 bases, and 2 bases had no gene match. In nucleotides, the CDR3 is TGTGCCAGCAGCTTGGCAGGGGGCCACTACGAGCAGTACGTC. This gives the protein CASSLAGGHYEQYV.

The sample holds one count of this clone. CDR3 protein: CASSIGLAGGPVTYNEQFF. CDR3 DNA sequence: TGTGCCAGTAGTATAGGCCTAGCGGGAGGGCCGGTCACCTACAATGAGCAGTTCTTC. The chain is built from TRBV19 and TRBJ2-1; 12 bases agree with TRBD2. This CDR3 region has 19 residues. Germline V gene sequence: CDR1 LNHDA, CDR2 SQIVND (reference sequence). V trimming: 1 base; J trimming: 2 bases; junction bases outside the gene matches: 9.

CDR3 nucleotide sequence: TGTGCCAGCAGCCTGCATTTAGCGGGAGGTCCCACAGATACGCAGTATTTT. As protein: CASSLHLAGGPTDTQYF. The chain uses TRBV5-4 and TRBJ2-3; 10 bases align to TRBD2. This CDR3 region has 17 residues. Germline V gives CDR1 SGHNT, CDR2 YYREEE (reference sequence). The junction had 10 bases not matched to a gene; V was cut back by 4 bases and J by 2 bases.

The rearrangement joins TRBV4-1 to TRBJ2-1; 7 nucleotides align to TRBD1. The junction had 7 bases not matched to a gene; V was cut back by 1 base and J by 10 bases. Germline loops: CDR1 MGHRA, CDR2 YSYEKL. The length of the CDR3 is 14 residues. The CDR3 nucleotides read TGCGCCAGCAGCCAAGCCGACAGGGTTGCGGAGCAGTTCTTC. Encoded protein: CASSQADRVAEQFF.

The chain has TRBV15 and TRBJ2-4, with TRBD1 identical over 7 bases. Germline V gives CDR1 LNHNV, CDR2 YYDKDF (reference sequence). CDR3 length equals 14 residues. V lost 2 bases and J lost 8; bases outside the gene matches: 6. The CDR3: CATSRSTTGDIQYF. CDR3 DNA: TGTGCCACCAGCAGATCGACTACAGGGGACATTCAGTACTTC.

The CDR3 bases are TGTGCCAGCACCCGAAGGGGGGCGGTGGCTGAAGCTTTCTTT. Protein product: CASTRRGAVAEAFF. This chain joins TRBV2 and TRBJ1-1; perhaps TRBD1 as D (6 bases). This CDR3 comprises 14 residues. CDR1 and CDR2 from the germline V gene are SNHLY and FYNNEI. The V and J ends lost 7 bases and 6 bases respectively, with 18 bases between them. The complete variable domain, with remaining parts taken from reference TRBV2 and TRBJ1-1, reads EPEVTQTPSHQVTQMGQEVILRCVPISNHLYFYWYRQILGQKVEFLVSFYNNEISEKSEIFDDQFSVERPDGSNFTLKIRSTKLEDSAMYFCASTRRGAVAEAFFGQGTRLTVV.

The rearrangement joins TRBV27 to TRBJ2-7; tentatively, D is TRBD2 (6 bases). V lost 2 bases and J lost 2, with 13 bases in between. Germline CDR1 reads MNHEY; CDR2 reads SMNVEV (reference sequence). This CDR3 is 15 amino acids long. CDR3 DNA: TGTGCCAGCAGTTTAGAGGGCGGGACCACCTACGAGCAGTACGTC. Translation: CASSLEGGTTYEQYV.

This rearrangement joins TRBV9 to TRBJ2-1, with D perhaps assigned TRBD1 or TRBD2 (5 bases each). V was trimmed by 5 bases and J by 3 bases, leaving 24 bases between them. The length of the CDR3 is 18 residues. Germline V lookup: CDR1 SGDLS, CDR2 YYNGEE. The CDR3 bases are TGTGCCAGCAGTTTTAACCGGGACCCATTATCGGGCTACAATGAGCAGTTCTTC. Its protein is CASSFNRDPLSGYNEQFF.

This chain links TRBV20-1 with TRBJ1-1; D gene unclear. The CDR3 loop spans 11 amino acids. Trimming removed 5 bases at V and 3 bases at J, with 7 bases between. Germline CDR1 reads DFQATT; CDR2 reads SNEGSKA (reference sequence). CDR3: CSAGPHTEAFF. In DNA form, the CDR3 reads TGCAGTGCTGGACCCCACACTGAAGCTTTCTTT.

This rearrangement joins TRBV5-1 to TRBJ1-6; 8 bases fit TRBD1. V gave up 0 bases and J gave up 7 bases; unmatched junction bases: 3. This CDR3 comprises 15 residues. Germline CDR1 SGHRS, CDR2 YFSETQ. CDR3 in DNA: TGCGCCAGCAGCTTGGGACAGGGGCCCAATTCACCCCTCCACTTT. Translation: CASSLGQGPNSPLHF.

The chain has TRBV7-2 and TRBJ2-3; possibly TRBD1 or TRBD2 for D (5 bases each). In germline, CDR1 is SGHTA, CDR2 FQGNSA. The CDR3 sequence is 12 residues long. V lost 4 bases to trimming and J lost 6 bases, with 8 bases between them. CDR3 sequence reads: CASSSEGDTQYF. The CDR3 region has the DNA TGTGCCAGCAGCTCAGAGGGGGATACGCAGTATTTT.

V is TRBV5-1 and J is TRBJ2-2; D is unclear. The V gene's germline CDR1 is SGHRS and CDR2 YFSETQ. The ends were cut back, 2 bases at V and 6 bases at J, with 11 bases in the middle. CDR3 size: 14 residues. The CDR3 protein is CASSLVLGSGELFF. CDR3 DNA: TGCGCCAGCAGCTTAGTATTGGGGTCCGGGGAGCTGTTTTTT. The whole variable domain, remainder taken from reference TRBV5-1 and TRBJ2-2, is KAGVTQTPRYLIKTRGQQVTLSCSPISGHRSVSWYQQTPGQGLQFLFEYFSETQRNKGNFPGRFSGRQFSNSRSEMNVSTLELGDSALYLCASSLVLGSGELFFGEGSRLTVL.

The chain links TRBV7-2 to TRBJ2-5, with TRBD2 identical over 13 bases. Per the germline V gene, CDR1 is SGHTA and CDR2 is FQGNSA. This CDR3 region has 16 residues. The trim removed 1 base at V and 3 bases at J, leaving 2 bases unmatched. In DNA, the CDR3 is TGTGCCAGCAGCTTAGGCGGGACTAGCGGGAAAGAGACCCAGTACTTC. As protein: CASSLGGTSGKETQYF.

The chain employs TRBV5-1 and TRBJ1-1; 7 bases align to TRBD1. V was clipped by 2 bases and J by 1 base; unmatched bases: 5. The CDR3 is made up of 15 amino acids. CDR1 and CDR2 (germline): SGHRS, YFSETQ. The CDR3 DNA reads TGCGCCAGCAGCTTTGGACAGGCAAAGAACACTGAAGCTTTCTTT. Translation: CASSFGQAKNTEAFF.

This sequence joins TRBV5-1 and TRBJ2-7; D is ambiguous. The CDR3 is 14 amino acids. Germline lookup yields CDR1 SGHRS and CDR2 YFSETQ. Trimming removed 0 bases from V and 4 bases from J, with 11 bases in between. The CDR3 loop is CASSLVGLGYEQYV. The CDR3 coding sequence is TGCGCCAGCAGCTTGGTGGGTTTGGGTTACGAGCAGTACGTC.

The CDR3 protein is CAWSGWGDSNQPQHF. CDR3 bases: TGTGCCTGGAGTGGTTGGGGGGATAGCAATCAGCCCCAGCATTTT. This chain links TRBV30 with TRBJ1-5; D is perhaps TRBD1 (5 bases). The germline V and J ends were trimmed by 1 base and 0 bases, with 10 bases remaining between them. Germline CDR1 and CDR2: GTSNPN and SVGIG (reference sequence). This CDR3 spans 15 amino acids.

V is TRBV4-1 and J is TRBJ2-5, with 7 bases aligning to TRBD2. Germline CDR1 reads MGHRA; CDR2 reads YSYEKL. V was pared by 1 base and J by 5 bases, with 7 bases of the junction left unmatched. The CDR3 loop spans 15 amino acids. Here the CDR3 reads CASSQGVAGGETQYF. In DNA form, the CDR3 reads TGCGCCAGCAGCCAAGGGGTAGCGGGCGGTGAGACCCAGTACTTC.

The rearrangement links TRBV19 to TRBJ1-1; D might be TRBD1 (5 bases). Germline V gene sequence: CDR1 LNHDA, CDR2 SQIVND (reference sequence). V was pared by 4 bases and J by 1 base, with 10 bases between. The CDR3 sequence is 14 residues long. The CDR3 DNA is TGTGCCAGTAGTAGGGACCAAGGGAACACTGAAGCTTTCTTT. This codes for CASSRDQGNTEAFF.

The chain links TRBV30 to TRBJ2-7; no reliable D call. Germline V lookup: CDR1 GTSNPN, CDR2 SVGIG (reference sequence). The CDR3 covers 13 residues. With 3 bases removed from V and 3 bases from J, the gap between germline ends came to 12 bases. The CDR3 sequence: CAWSEVAGYEQYV. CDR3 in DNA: TGTGCCTGGAGCGAAGTAGCAGGCTACGAGCAGTACGTC.

CDR3 sequence: CASSLLSGTGDPGYTF. The CDR3, as DNA: TGTGCCAGCAGCTTACTTTCCGGGACAGGGGACCCTGGCTACACCTTC. This chain links TRBV7-9 with TRBJ1-2; 10 bases fit TRBD1. This CDR3 region has 16 residues. Germline CDR1 and CDR2: SEHNR and FQNEAQ (reference sequence). Germline trimming cut 2 bases from V and 7 bases from J; bases unmatched to any gene: 10.

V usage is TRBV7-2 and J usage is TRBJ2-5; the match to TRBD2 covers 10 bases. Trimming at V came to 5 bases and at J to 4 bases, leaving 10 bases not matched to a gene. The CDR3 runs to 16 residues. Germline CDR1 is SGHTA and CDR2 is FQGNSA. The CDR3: CASSPPAGGAAETQYF. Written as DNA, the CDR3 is TGTGCCAGCAGCCCCCCAGCGGGAGGGGCAGCAGAGACCCAGTACTTC.

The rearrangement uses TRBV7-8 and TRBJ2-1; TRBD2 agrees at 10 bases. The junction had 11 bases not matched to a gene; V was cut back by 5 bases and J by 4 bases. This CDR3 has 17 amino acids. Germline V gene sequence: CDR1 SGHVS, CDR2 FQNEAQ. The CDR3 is CASSQGLAADRYNEQFF. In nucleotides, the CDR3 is TGTGCCAGCAGCCAAGGACTAGCGGCCGACCGGTACAATGAGCAGTTCTTC.